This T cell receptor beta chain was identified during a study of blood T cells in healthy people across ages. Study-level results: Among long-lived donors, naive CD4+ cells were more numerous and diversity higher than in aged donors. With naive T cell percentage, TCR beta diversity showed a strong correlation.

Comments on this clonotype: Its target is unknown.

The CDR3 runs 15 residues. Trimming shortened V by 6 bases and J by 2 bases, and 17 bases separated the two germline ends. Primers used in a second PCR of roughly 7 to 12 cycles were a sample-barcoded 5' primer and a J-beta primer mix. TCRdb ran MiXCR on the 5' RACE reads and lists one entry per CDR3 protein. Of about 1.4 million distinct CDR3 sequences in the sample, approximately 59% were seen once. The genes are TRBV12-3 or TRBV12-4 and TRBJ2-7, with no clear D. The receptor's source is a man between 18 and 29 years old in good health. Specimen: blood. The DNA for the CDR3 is TGTGCCAGCAGCCCACTGACCCGGGTTACCTACGAGCAGTACTTC. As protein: CASSPLTRVTYEQYF.